This TCR beta chain was sequenced for a study of a mutant IDH1 vaccine in newly diagnosed glioma. There are 15 residues in the CDR3. V lost 2 bases and J 7 bases, leaving 15 bases between the germline ends. Germline CDR1 MNHEY, CDR2 SVGAGI. Only in-frame clones appear in the TCRdb table, and some are missing; sequencing was by immunoSEQ multiplex PCR. Here the sample spans 88,000 or so clones, over 75% being singletons. Sample time point: week 23, last vaccination. A 20-mer mutant IDH1 peptide at 300 ug was injected subcutaneously with topical imiquimod. In regard to this clone: Its antigen is unknown.

The sequencing used PBMCs, collected from a glioma patient whose treatment included an IDH1 peptide vaccine. The V and J genes are TRBV6-5 and TRBJ1-5, with D possibly matching TRBD1 (5 bases). The source is a man aged 30 to 45 with glioma. Some clones in this sample may be carry-over from other donors' samples. The CDR3 bases are TGTGCCAGCAGTTACGCGGGGGGAGGACCGCAGCCCCAGCATTTT. Its translation is CASSYAGGGPQPQHF.